Below, 32 T cell receptor beta chains from the same sample are listed, as sequenced in a study of glioma-infiltrating T cells after dendritic cell vaccination. This sample's time point: after dendritic cell vaccination, including at tumor progression/relapse. Assay used: immunoSEQ multiplex PCR; TCRdb lists only in-frame clones, some missing. This sample has about 65,000 clones; around nine tenths occur once, and the top ten carry 9.5% to 13%. The material was blood, obtained after dendritic cell vaccination. All receptors derive from a human donor with glioblastoma.

The V call is TRBV28, the J call TRBJ1-6, with 7 bases aligning to TRBD1. The V gene's germline CDR1 is MDHEN and CDR2 SYDVKM. The CDR3 is 16 residues long. V was pared by 5 bases and J by 7 bases, with 11 bases of the junction left unmatched. The CDR3 bases are TGTGCCAGCAGTGAACCACAGGGGCGGTCGAATTCACCCCTCCACTTT. Amino acids: CASSEPQGRSNSPLHF.

The V and J genes are TRBV27 and TRBJ1-5; unclear D gene. Germline lookup yields CDR1 MNHEY and CDR2 SMNVEV (reference sequence). Trimming pared 2 bases from V and 8 bases from J, leaving 10 bases between. The CDR3 is 13 residues long. The CDR3: CASSLRGVEPQHF. In DNA, the CDR3 is TGTGCCAGCAGTTTACGGGGTGTCGAGCCCCAGCATTTT.

By proportion, this clone is medium-sized. The gene calls are TRBV19 and TRBJ1-5; 7 positions agree with TRBD1. Germline CDR1 and CDR2: LNHDA and SQIVND (reference sequence). The CDR3 is made up of 16 amino acids. The V and J ends lost 5 bases and 0 bases, in that order; junction bases with no gene match: 7. CDR3 nucleotide sequence: TGTGCCAGTAGTGCCGGGACAGCGAATAGCAATCAGCCCCAGCATTTT. Translation gives CASSAGTANSNQPQHF. The full variable domain, with the rest looked up from reference TRBV19 and TRBJ1-5, is DGGITQSPKYLFRKEGQNVTLSCEQNLNHDAMYWYRQDPGQGLRLIYYSQIVNDFQKGDIAEGYSVSREKKESFPLTVTSAQKNPTAFYLCASSAGTANSNQPQHFGDGTRLSIL.

CDR3 protein: CASSLTGGTNTEAFF. CDR3 sequence (DNA): TGTGCCAGCAGCTTAACAGGGGGGACGAACACTGAAGCTTTCTTT. The chain carries TRBV7-9 and TRBJ1-1; 8 bases line up with TRBD1. Germline CDR1 and CDR2: SEHNR and FQNEAQ (reference sequence). The CDR3 loop spans 15 amino acids. Trimming took 2 bases from V and 1 from J; bases not matched to a gene: 3.

This sequence joins TRBV27 and TRBJ1-5, with TRBD1 matching over 8 bases. The CDR3 loop spans 13 amino acids. The germline CDR1 and CDR2 sequences are MNHEY and SMNVEV (reference sequence). The ends lost 3 bases at V and 6 bases at J; junction bases unmatched: 1. The CDR3 sequence: CASSLDRVQPQHF. The CDR3 bases are TGTGCCAGCAGTTTGGACAGGGTTCAGCCCCAGCATTTT.

The chain employs TRBV4-1 and TRBJ2-4; 8 nucleotides match TRBD1. The CDR3 loop spans 17 amino acids. J was trimmed by 0 bases and V by 2 bases; bases with no gene match: 6. CDR1 MGHRA and CDR2 YSYEKL come from the germline V gene. In nucleotides, the CDR3 is TGCGCCAGCAGCCAAATAGGACAGGGCGTAGCCAAAAACATTCAGTACTTC. It codes for CASSQIGQGVAKNIQYF.

The V and J genes are TRBV5-8 and TRBJ1-2; tentatively, D is TRBD1 (6 bases). The CDR3 loop spans 16 amino acids. CDR1 and CDR2 (germline): SGHTS, YDEGEE. Trimming took off 1 base at V and 3 bases at J, with 16 bases between the two ends. CDR3 protein: CASSLRSQGLDYGYTF. CDR3 bases: TGTGCCAGCAGCTTGCGCTCCCAGGGGCTAGACTATGGCTACACCTTC.

The chain employs TRBV6-1 and TRBJ2-5; 8 bases are shared with TRBD1. The CDR3 covers 15 residues. J was trimmed by 4 bases and V by 2 bases; bases with no gene match: 6. Germline lookup yields CDR1 MNHNS and CDR2 SASEGT. CDR3 sequence: CASSELQGVGETQYF. CDR3 nucleotide sequence: TGTGCCAGCAGTGAACTACAGGGGGTAGGAGAGACCCAGTACTTC.

As regards this clone: Distinct nucleotide sequences in the sample also encode this CDR3. The chain recombines TRBV2 with TRBJ2-7, with 10 positions matching TRBD1. CDR3 length equals 15 residues. The junction had 6 bases not matched to a gene; V was cut back by 5 bases and J by 2 bases. Germline CDR1 reads SNHLY; CDR2 reads FYNNEI. The CDR3 nucleotides are TGTGCCAGCAGTATCCAGGGACAGGGGCCCTACGAGCAGTACTTC. Protein: CASSIQGQGPYEQYF.

The chain couples TRBV19 to TRBJ1-3, with 7 bases identical to TRBD1. The germline gives CDR1 LNHDA, CDR2 SQIVND (reference sequence). The junction had 14 bases not matched to a gene; V was cut back by 5 bases and J by 10 bases. The CDR3 has 15 residues. The DNA of the CDR3 is TGTGCCAGTAGTGTAGGGGGCCAAGTCCGTGATACCATATATTTT. This translates into CASSVGGQVRDTIYF.

This chain joins TRBV6-6 and TRBJ1-2; maybe TRBD1 (6 bases). Germline assignment: CDR1 MNHNY and CDR2 SVGAGI (reference sequence). The CDR3 consists of 11 residues. V lost 8 bases and J 5 bases, leaving 9 bases between the germline ends. The CDR3 DNA is TGTGCCAGCGGTCAGGGGTATGGCTACACCTTC. It yields the protein CASGQGYGYTF.

This clone was seen a single time. This chain uses TRBV7-6 with TRBJ2-3, with 9 bases identical to TRBD1. After removal of 1 base from V and 3 bases from J, the junction contained 11 bases not matched to a gene. Germline values: CDR1 SGHVS, CDR2 FNYEAQ. CDR3 length: 18 amino acids. CDR3 protein: CASSLVSVNRGPTDTQYF. The DNA for the CDR3 is TGTGCCAGCAGCTTAGTATCCGTAAACAGGGGGCCGACAGATACGCAGTATTTT.

The J gene is TRBJ1-4, the V gene TRBV28; D remains ambiguous. CDR1 is MDHEN, CDR2 SYDVKM, per germline. The CDR3 is 13 residues long. Trimming stripped 5 bases from V and 1 base from J, with 5 bases between. This chain's CDR3 is CASSIGTNEKLFF. The DNA for the CDR3 is TGTGCCAGCAGTATCGGAACTAATGAAAAACTGTTTTTT.

The rearrangement joins TRBV5-1 to TRBJ1-4; D is unresolved. Trimming removed 4 bases from V and 0 bases from J, with 10 bases in between. This CDR3 spans 15 amino acids. Germline V gene sequence: CDR1 SGHRS, CDR2 YFSETQ. The CDR3 loop is CASSPNPSTNEKLFF. The DNA for the CDR3 is TGCGCCAGCAGCCCTAACCCCTCAACTAATGAAAAACTGTTTTTT.

The gene calls are TRBV5-1 and TRBJ1-2; 11 positions match TRBD1. From germline, CDR1 is SGHRS and CDR2 YFSETQ. J gave up 4 bases and V 0 bases, and 5 bases lay outside the gene matches. This CDR3 has 16 amino acids. The CDR3 region is CASSLVGTGGFYGYTF. CDR3 sequence (DNA): TGCGCCAGCAGCTTGGTCGGGACAGGGGGTTTCTATGGCTACACCTTC. The full variable domain, with the rest looked up from reference TRBV5-1 and TRBJ1-2, is KAGVTQTPRYLIKTRGQQVTLSCSPISGHRSVSWYQQTPGQGLQFLFEYFSETQRNKGNFPGRFSGRQFSNSRSEMNVSTLELGDSALYLCASSLVGTGGFYGYTFGSGTRLTVV.

The chain links TRBV29-1 to TRBJ2-7; 9 bases fit TRBD1. V lost 6 bases and J lost 0; bases outside the gene matches: 6. Germline V gene data show CDR1 as SQVTM and CDR2 as ANQGSEA. The CDR3 length is 14 residues. CDR3 amino acids: CSVVDRGSSYEQYF. DNA for the CDR3: TGCAGCGTCGTGGACAGGGGAAGCTCCTACGAGCAGTACTTC.

The rearrangement joins TRBV2 to TRBJ1-1; no clear D. Trimming removed 7 bases at V and 1 base at J, with 10 bases between. This CDR3 spans 13 amino acids. The germline CDR1 and CDR2 sequences are SNHLY and FYNNEI. CDR3 DNA sequence: TGTGCCAGCACCCTCATAGAGAACACTGAAGCTTTCTTT. Translating it yields CASTLIENTEAFF.

This chain links TRBV27 with TRBJ2-5, with 8 nucleotides matching TRBD1. This CDR3 is 15 amino acids long. The J segment lost 2 bases and the V segment lost 3 bases, leaving 5 bases of the junction unmatched. Germline V CDR1 and CDR2: MNHEY, SMNVEV (reference sequence). This chain's CDR3 is CASSFRGRGQETQYF. As DNA, the CDR3 is TGTGCCAGCAGTTTCAGGGGGCGCGGGCAAGAGACCCAGTACTTC.

The chain is built from TRBV10-1 and TRBJ2-7; 10 nucleotides agree with TRBD2. Germline CDR1 and CDR2: WNHNN and SYGVQD (reference sequence). The CDR3 covers 12 residues. Trimming removed 8 bases from V and 9 bases from J; junction bases left unmatched: 7. The DNA for the CDR3 is TGCGCCAGCGGTCTAGCGGGAGCTGGGCAGTACTTC. It encodes CASGLAGAGQYF.

This chain connects TRBV9 to TRBJ2-1; D is undetermined. Germline CDR1 and CDR2: SGDLS and YYNGEE. The V end lost 4 bases, the J end lost 6 bases, and 17 bases lay between the germline ends. The CDR3 totals 15 residues. CDR3 sequence (DNA): TGTGCCAGCAGCAATGGTATCACCCTCGGCAATGAGCAGTTCTTC. Translating gives CASSNGITLGNEQFF.

The chain joins TRBV6-6 to TRBJ1-5; D call uncertain. V was shortened by 4 bases and J by 8 bases, with 6 bases between the two germline ends. Germline V gene sequence: CDR1 MNHNY, CDR2 SVGAGI (reference sequence). CDR3 length: 11 amino acids. This CDR3 reads CASSSLEPQHF. As DNA, the CDR3 is TGTGCCAGCAGTTCCCTTGAGCCCCAGCATTTT.

J is TRBJ2-3 and V is TRBV7-8; 12 bases map to TRBD2. V lost 5 bases, J lost 3 bases, and 6 bases stayed unmatched. CDR1 SGHVS and CDR2 FQNEAQ come from the germline V gene. The CDR3 extends over 16 amino acids. This chain's CDR3 is CASSPGLAGGTDTQYF. The CDR3 DNA reads as TGTGCCAGCAGCCCAGGGCTAGCGGGAGGGACAGATACGCAGTATTTT. Supplemented by reference TRBV7-8 and TRBJ2-3, the full variable domain reads GAGVSQSPRYKVAKRGQDVALRCDPISGHVSLFWYQQALGQGPEFLTYFQNEAQLDKSGLPSDRFFAERPEGSVSTLKIQRTQQEDSAVYLCASSPGLAGGTDTQYFGPGTRLTVL.

V and J are TRBV7-2 and TRBJ2-7; 12 bases fit TRBD2. The CDR3 is 19 residues long. Germline V CDR1 and CDR2: SGHTA, FQGNSA. The ends lost 2 bases at V and 1 base at J; junction bases unmatched: 12. The CDR3 DNA reads as TGTGCCAGCAGCTTACTAGCGGCTAGCGGGGGGGCCAGGTCCTACGAGCAGTACTTC. Translated, it gives CASSLLAASGGARSYEQYF.

The sample holds one count of this clone. The V call is TRBV7-3, the J call TRBJ2-1; 9 bases match TRBD1. CDR3 size: 20 residues. V was pared by 5 bases and J by 4 bases, with 21 bases of the junction left unmatched. Germline V gene sequence: CDR1 SGHTA, CDR2 FQGTGA. CDR3 amino acids: CASSRYVSLPGQGRYNEQFF. CDR3 nucleotides: TGTGCCAGCAGCCGGTACGTCTCATTACCGGGACAGGGAAGATACAATGAGCAGTTCTTC.

This chain links TRBV5-1 with TRBJ2-3; D is perhaps TRBD2 (5 bases). CDR1 is SGHRS, CDR2 YFSETQ, per germline. The CDR3 is made up of 14 amino acids. V lost 1 base and J 4 bases, leaving 10 bases between the germline ends. In DNA form, the CDR3 reads TGCGCCAGCAGCTTGAAGGCGGGCCCAGATACGCAGTATTTT. Its translation is CASSLKAGPDTQYF.

This sequence joins TRBV19 and TRBJ1-2; D possibly corresponds to TRBD1 (6 bases). The CDR3 has 14 residues. Germline V gene lookup returns CDR1 LNHDA and CDR2 SQIVND (reference sequence). V was clipped by 7 bases and J by 4 bases, with 16 bases between them. The DNA of the CDR3 is TGTGCCAGTAACCCAGGACAGATTTTCTATGGCTACACCTTC. It codes for CASNPGQIFYGYTF. The whole variable domain, filled in from reference TRBV19 and TRBJ1-2, reads DGGITQSPKYLFRKEGQNVTLSCEQNLNHDAMYWYRQDPGQGLRLIYYSQIVNDFQKGDIAEGYSVSREKKESFPLTVTSAQKNPTAFYLCASNPGQIFYGYTFGSGTRLTVV.

The chain is built from TRBV7-2 and TRBJ2-1; unclear D gene. This CDR3 spans 11 amino acids. Germline V gene sequence: CDR1 SGHTA, CDR2 FQGNSA. Trimming shortened V by 3 bases and J by 9 bases, and 6 bases separated the two germline ends. CDR3 nucleotide sequence: TGTGCCAGCAGCTTCCAATCTGAGCAGTTCTTC. Its protein product is CASSFQSEQFF.

This sequence joins TRBV7-9 and TRBJ2-6; 9 bases agree with TRBD2. CDR1 is SEHNR and CDR2 is FQNEAQ in the germline V gene (reference sequence). CDR3 size: 18 residues. The junction had 7 bases not matched to a gene; V was cut back by 3 bases and J by 1 base. CDR3 DNA sequence: TGTGCCAGCAGCTTTAGGGCGGGAGGGCCGTCTGGGGCCAACGTCCTGACTTTC. Translating gives CASSFRAGGPSGANVLTF. Complete variable domain (other parts from reference TRBV7-9 and TRBJ2-6): DTGVSQNPRHKITKRGQNVTFRCDPISEHNRLYWYRQTLGQGPEFLTYFQNEAQLEKSRLLSDRFSAERPKGSFSTLEIQRTEQGDSAMYLCASSFRAGGPSGANVLTFGAGSRLTVL.

The chain uses TRBV19 and TRBJ2-1; TRBD1 matches 7 bases. CDR1 is LNHDA and CDR2 is SQIVND in the germline V gene (reference sequence). This CDR3 comprises 16 residues. V gave up 0 bases and J gave up 6 bases; unmatched junction bases: 8. Written as DNA, the CDR3 is TGTGCCAGTAGTATAGATTCAGGACAGGTGATCAATGAGCAGTTCTTC. Translated: CASSIDSGQVINEQFF.

The chain recombines TRBV6-5 with TRBJ1-2, with TRBD1 matching over 7 bases. Looked up from germline, CDR1 is MNHEY and CDR2 is SVGAGI. The CDR3 runs 15 residues. V shed 2 bases, J shed 2 bases, and the junction held 5 bases outside the gene matches. CDR3 in DNA: TGTGCCAGCAGTTACACAGCGACAGGGAACTATGGCTACACCTTC. Translation: CASSYTATGNYGYTF.

V usage is TRBV2 and J usage is TRBJ1-6, with TRBD1 identical over 8 bases. The V and J ends lost 1 base and 5 bases, in that order; junction bases with no gene match: 1. CDR1 and CDR2 (germline): SNHLY, FYNNEI. The CDR3 spans 15 residues. The CDR3 DNA reads as TGTGCCAGCAGTGAAGGGACAGGGAATAATTCACCCCTCCACTTT. Translation: CASSEGTGNNSPLHF.

The chain couples TRBV6-5 to TRBJ2-7; 7 positions agree with TRBD1. After removal of 4 bases from V and 2 bases from J, the junction contained 8 bases not matched to a gene. Germline V gives CDR1 MNHEY, CDR2 SVGAGI. This CDR3 has 15 residues. DNA of the CDR3: TGTGCCAGCAGTTTCAAGCCACAGGGGACCTACGAGCAGTACTTC. It yields the protein CASSFKPQGTYEQYF.